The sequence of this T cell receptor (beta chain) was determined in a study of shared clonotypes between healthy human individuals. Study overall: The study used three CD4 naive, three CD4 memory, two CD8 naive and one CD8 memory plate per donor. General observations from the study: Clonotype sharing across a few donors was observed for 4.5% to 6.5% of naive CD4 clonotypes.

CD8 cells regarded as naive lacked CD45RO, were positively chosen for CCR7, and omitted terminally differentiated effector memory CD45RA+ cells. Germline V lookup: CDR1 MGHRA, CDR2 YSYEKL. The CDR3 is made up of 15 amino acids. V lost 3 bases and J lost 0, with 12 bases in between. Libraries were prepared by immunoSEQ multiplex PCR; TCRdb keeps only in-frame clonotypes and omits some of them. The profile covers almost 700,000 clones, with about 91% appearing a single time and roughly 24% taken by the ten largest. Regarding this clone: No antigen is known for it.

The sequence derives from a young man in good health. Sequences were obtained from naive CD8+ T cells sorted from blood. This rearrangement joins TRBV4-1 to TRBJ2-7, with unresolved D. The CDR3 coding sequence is TGCGCCAGCAGCCAGGTTAACACCTACTCCTACGAGCAGTACTTC. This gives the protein CASSQVNTYSYEQYF.